The 15 T cell receptor beta chains below all came from one sample that was sequenced in a study of T cell clonality in common variable immunodeficiency (dated by TCRdb to about 2015). Study-wide conclusions, independent of this receptor: CVID TCRbeta sequences were reported to have fewer deletions and N-nucleotide insertions and to lack highly modified clones with 13 or more V deletions.

The method behind the library was the immunoSEQ multiplex PCR assay. Held by TCRdb, this immuneACCESS table contains in-frame sequences only and omits some clones. Under half of the omission traces to an unresolved V gene where checked; the cause of the rest is unknown. This sample is represented by about 31,000 clones, with no singletons among them. The top ten clones comprise 6.5% to 8% of the sample. For these TCRs, the target antigens are not known. The source material was peripheral blood mononuclear cells. The receptors stem from a human donor with common variable immunodeficiency.

This clone was counted only a few times. The missing CDR3 end, 3 residues past where the read stops, is filled in from the germline J gene. The genes are TRBV11-2 and TRBJ2-3, with 8 bases aligning to TRBD2. The CDR3 contains 14 residues. The germline CDR1 and CDR2 sequences are SGHAT and FQNNGV. The junction had 1 base not matched to a gene; V was cut back by 5 bases and J by 0 bases. The chain's CDR3 is CASSPSGSTDTQYF. The CDR3 DNA, read in part, is TGTGCCAGCAGCCCTAGCGGGAGCACAGATACG. The full variable domain, with the rest looked up from reference TRBV11-2 and TRBJ2-3, is EAGVAQSPRYKIIEKRQSVAFWCNPISGHATLYWYQQILGQGPKLLIQFQNNGVVDDSQLPKDRFSAERLKGVDSTLKIQPAKLEDSAVYLCASSPSGSTDTQYFGPGTRLTVL.

This clone was seen a few times. The DNA ends 3 residues before the CDR3 does, and the rest of the CDR3 is filled in from the germline J gene. The genes are TRBV11-2 and TRBJ2-5; possible D gene TRBD2, 6 bases. The germline V and J ends were trimmed by 3 bases and 0 bases, with 11 bases remaining between them. This CDR3 spans 15 amino acids. The germline CDR1 and CDR2 sequences are SGHAT and FQNNGV. The CDR3 sequence is CASSFIGGYQETQYF. The part of the CDR3 DNA that was read is TGTGCCAGCAGCTTCATTGGAGGGTACCAAGAGACC. Using reference TRBV11-2 and TRBJ2-5 for the parts outside the CDR3, the full variable domain is EAGVAQSPRYKIIEKRQSVAFWCNPISGHATLYWYQQILGQGPKLLIQFQNNGVVDDSQLPKDRFSAERLKGVDSTLKIQPAKLEDSAVYLCASSFIGGYQETQYFGPGTRLLVL.

By share of the sample, this clone is medium-sized. Read data end 3 residues before the CDR3 end; the end is taken from the germline J gene. The genes are TRBV9 and TRBJ1-1, with 11 bases identical to TRBD1. This CDR3 spans 19 amino acids. Germline-derived CDR1 and CDR2 are SGDLS and YYNGEE. CDR3 DNA (partial): TGTGCCAGCAGCGTAGCTTTGTCGGGACAGGGGGTGTTTAAAAGAGAA. Its protein is CASSVALSGQGVFKRE. The full CDR3 protein reads CASSVALSGQGVFKREAFF. Variable domain in full (rest from reference TRBV9 and TRBJ1-1): DSGVTQTPKHLITATGQRVTLRCSPRSGDLSVYWYQQSLDQGLQFLIQYYNGEERAKGNILERFSAQQFPDLHSELNLSSLELGDSALYFCASSVALSGQGVFKREAFFGQGTRLTVV.

This clone was seen at least ten times. Read sequence stops 3 residues before the CDR3 end, and the germline J gene provides the missing end. The genes are TRBV19 and TRBJ2-5, with TRBD2 matching 10 bases. The trim removed 3 bases at V and 3 bases at J, leaving 7 bases unmatched. The CDR3 spans 16 residues. Germline assignment: CDR1 LNHDA and CDR2 SQIVND (reference sequence). This CDR3 is CASSMSSGGKKETQYF. The CDR3 bases that were read are TGTGCCAGTAGTATGTCTAGCGGGGGAAAGAAAGAGACC.

In its sample, this clone was seen many times. The read comes to an end 3 residues before the CDR3 does, leaving the germline J gene to fill in the end. This rearrangement joins TRBV20-1 to TRBJ2-1; 10 bases match TRBD1. Looked up from germline, CDR1 is DFQATT and CDR2 is SNEGSKA (reference sequence). J gave up 1 base and V 5 bases, and 8 bases lay outside the gene matches. The CDR3 spans 16 residues. The DNA read from the CDR3 is TGCAGTGCTTCCGGGACAGGGGAAGGGTCCTACAATGAG. It specifies CSASGTGEGSYNE. The CDR3 as a whole reads CSASGTGEGSYNEQFF.

Ten or more counts support this clone. The read ends 3 residues early relative to the CDR3; the germline J gene fills the gap. The V call is TRBV7-8, the J call TRBJ1-5, with TRBD1 matching over 7 bases. The germline gives CDR1 SGHVS, CDR2 FQNEAQ. The length of the CDR3 is 15 residues. The junction had 4 bases not matched to a gene; V was cut back by 1 base and J by 4 bases. CDR3 loop: CASSLGDSWNQPQHF. The covered CDR3 bases are TGTGCCAGCAGCTTAGGGGACAGTTGGAATCAGCCC.

This clone was observed many times. The read finishes 3 residues shy of the CDR3 end, and the germline J gene is used to complete it. The chain has TRBV9 and TRBJ2-3; TRBD2 matches at 8 bases. V shed 5 bases and J 2 bases; nucleotides not matched to a gene: 7. Germline V CDR1 and CDR2: SGDLS, YYNGEE. This CDR3 is 15 amino acids long. CDR3 protein: CASRPTSANTDTQYF. Incomplete CDR3 DNA: TGTGCCAGCAGACCGACTAGCGCAAACACAGATACG.

Concerning this clone: Read coverage stops 3 residues before the CDR3 terminus; the germline J gene supplies the remainder. V is TRBV30 and J is TRBJ1-1, with D perhaps matching TRBD1 (6 bases). Trimming pared 2 bases from V and 4 bases from J, leaving 20 bases between. The CDR3 totals 16 residues. Germline V gene data show CDR1 as GTSNPN and CDR2 as SVGIG (reference sequence). The CDR3 loop is CAWSTRTVGSVTEAFF. The DNA read from the CDR3 is TGTGCCTGGAGTACCCGGACAGTAGGGAGTGTCACTGAA.

This clone was picked up a small number of times. The CDR3 end lies 3 residues beyond the end of the read and is filled in from the germline J gene. The chain couples TRBV5-1 to TRBJ2-1; tentatively, D is TRBD2 (6 bases). Germline CDR1 reads SGHRS; CDR2 reads YFSETQ. V was pared by 0 bases and J by 5 bases, with 12 bases between. This CDR3 has 15 residues. The sequenced CDR3 bases are TGCGCCAGCAGCTTGGTATCGGGAGCGGACAATGAG. Translation gives CASSLVSGADNE. The complete CDR3 sequence is CASSLVSGADNEQFF.

This clone appeared many times. The CDR3 is cut off 3 residues early in the read; its end comes from the germline J gene. This chain uses TRBV11-2 with TRBJ2-3, with D unclear. The CDR3 sequence is 15 residues long. V was shortened by 1 base and J by 7 bases, with 15 bases between the two germline ends. Germline V CDR1 and CDR2: SGHAT, FQNNGV. The CDR3 bases that were read are TGTGCCAGCAGCTTAGTATCGGAGACTGGAAATACG. Translating it yields CASSLVSETGNT. The whole CDR3 reads CASSLVSETGNTQYF.

A few counts support this clone. Sequencing ends 3 residues short of the CDR3 end; the germline J gene provides the rest. The chain links TRBV2 to TRBJ1-1; possibly TRBD1 for D (6 bases). Germline V gene sequence: CDR1 SNHLY, CDR2 FYNNEI. V was shortened by 4 bases and J by 5 bases, with 14 bases between the two germline ends. The CDR3 contains 14 residues. The covered CDR3 bases are TGTGCCAGCAGTGTTGAGGACAGAAGGACTGAA. This gives the protein CASSVEDRRTE. The full-length CDR3 reads as CASSVEDRRTEAFF.

The sample holds a few counts of this clone. The read stops 3 residues short of the end of the CDR3; the missing end is completed from the germline J gene. The rearrangement links TRBV13 to TRBJ2-2; 8 positions agree with TRBD2. The CDR3 runs 16 residues. From germline, CDR1 is PRHDT and CDR2 FYEKMQ (reference sequence). Trimming at V came to 3 bases and at J to 2 bases, leaving 5 bases not matched to a gene. CDR3 in amino acids: CASSFTGLDNTGELFF. The part of the CDR3 DNA that was read is TGTGCCAGCAGCTTCACGGGACTAGATAACACCGGGGAG.

This clone was found a few times. Read coverage stops 3 residues before the CDR3 terminus; the germline J gene supplies the remainder. This chain connects TRBV7-2 to TRBJ1-2, with 9 bases identical to TRBD1. The CDR3 extends over 12 amino acids. Germline trimming cut 6 bases from V and 7 bases from J; bases unmatched to any gene: 3. Germline CDR1 reads SGHTA; CDR2 reads FQGNSA. The chain's CDR3 is CASSPDRGGYTF. The CDR3 bases that were read are TGTGCCAGCAGTCCGGACAGGGGTGGC. The full variable domain, in which reference TRBV7-2 and TRBJ1-2 provide the parts outside the CDR3, is GAGVSQSPSNKVTEKGKDVELRCDPISGHTALYWYRQSLGQGLEFLIYFQGNSAPDKSGLPSDRFSAERTGGSVSTLTIQRTQQEDSAVYLCASSPDRGGYTFGSGTRLTVV.

As regards this clone: The observed sequence ends 3 residues before the CDR3 terminus, with the missing tail filled in from the germline J gene. J is TRBJ1-1 and V is TRBV7-6; D perhaps matches TRBD1 (5 bases). The germline V and J ends were trimmed by 1 base and 4 bases, with 13 bases remaining between them. The CDR3 loop spans 15 amino acids. The germline CDR1 and CDR2 sequences are SGHVS and FNYEAQ. The CDR3 sequence is CASSLGQGWGTEAFF. The CDR3 DNA, read in part, is TGTGCCAGCAGCTTAGGGCAGGGATGGGGCACTGAA.

This clone was counted ten times or more. The read ends 3 residues shy of where the CDR3 ends; the end is completed using the germline J gene. The gene calls are TRBV15 and TRBJ2-5, with D perhaps TRBD1 (6 bases). The germline gives CDR1 LNHNV, CDR2 YYDKDF (reference sequence). Trimming took 5 bases from V and 2 from J, leaving 9 bases between them. This CDR3 is 13 amino acids long. The chain's CDR3 is CATSSGQQETQYF. Incomplete CDR3 DNA: TGTGCCACCAGCTCAGGACAGCAAGAGACC.